This is a list of T cell receptor beta chains from one sample in a study of cytomegalovirus exposure and HLA in healthy donors. The method was immunoSEQ multiplex PCR; TCRdb's version includes in-frame clones alone and lacks a portion of them. The sample has under 150,000 clones; around 77% are singletons. Material: PBMCs. The receptor source for this set is a woman aged 30 to 39 in good health and CMV-seropositive. Both conserved end residues are part of each CDR3. The D gene is left open where the match is weak. For some rows the clone size is stated as once, few or many, or as a class when expanded; others skip it.

j_call | v_call | cdr3_length | clone_size | d_call | cdr3_nt | cdr3_aa
TRBJ2-5 | TRBV2 | 15 | NA | NA | TGTGCCAGCAGTGAATGGGTCCAGGGTAGGGAGACCCAGTACTTC | CASSEWVQGRETQYF
TRBJ1-5 | TRBV21-1 | 17 | few | NA | TGTGCCAGCAGTTACCGGGACAGGGGATTAAGGAGTCAGCCCCAGCATTTT | CASSYRDRGLRSQPQHF
TRBJ2-4 | TRBV5-6 | 12 | NA | NA | TGTGCCAGCAGCTCCAGAAATGGCATTCAGTACTTC | CASSSRNGIQYF
TRBJ2-1 | TRBV27 | 18 | NA | TRBD2 | TGTGCCAGCAGTTTTCAATGGAAAGCGGGAGCCTACGGCAATGAGCAGTTCTTC | CASSFQWKAGAYGNEQFF
TRBJ2-3 | TRBV5-1 | 19 | NA | TRBD2 | TGCGCCAGCAGCTTGAGTACTAGCGGGGACCCCCTAAACACAGATACGCAGTATTTT | CASSLSTSGDPLNTDTQYF
TRBJ2-2 | TRBV12-5 | 17 | once | TRBD2 | TGTGCTAGTGGTTTGGCTTCTAGCGGGGGGGCCGCCGGGGAGCTGTTTTTT | CASGLASSGGAAGELFF
TRBJ2-2 | TRBV7-7 | 15 | NA | TRBD1 | TGTGCTAGCAGCTTAGTAGGGACAGGCACCGGGGAGCTGTTTTTT | CASSLVGTGTGELFF
TRBJ2-2 | TRBV9 | 16 | NA | NA | TGTGCCAGCAGCCACGACAGGCCAATGTACACCGGGGAGCTGTTTTTT | CASSHDRPMYTGELFF
TRBJ2-3 | TRBV4-1 | 14 | NA | NA | TGCGCCAGCAGCCAAACAGATCCCACAGATACGCAGTATTTT | CASSQTDPTDTQYF
TRBJ2-1 | TRBV9 | 16 | NA | TRBD2 | TGTGCCAGCAGCGCCTTCCGGGCGGGAGGGGTCAATGAGCAGTTCTTC | CASSAFRAGGVNEQFF
TRBJ1-4 | TRBV5-8 | 15 | NA | NA | TGTGCCAGCAGCTTGCGATCGGGGTCGAATGAAAAACTGTTTTTT | CASSLRSGSNEKLFF
TRBJ2-3 | TRBV14 | 15 | NA | TRBD2 | TGTGCCAGCAGCCGAGGGACTAGCGGCCCAGATACGCAGTATTTT | CASSRGTSGPDTQYF
TRBJ2-1 | TRBV12-5 | 15 | NA | NA | TGTGCTAGTGCCGGTCAGGTGAACTCCTACAATGAGCAGTTCTTC | CASAGQVNSYNEQFF
TRBJ2-1 | TRBV6-6 | 15 | NA | TRBD1 | TGTGCCAGCAGTGACAGGGGGGACTCCTACAATGAGCAGTTCTTC | CASSDRGDSYNEQFF
TRBJ2-7 | TRBV2 | 13 | NA | NA | TGTGCCAGCAGTGTCGACAGGACCTACGAGCAGTACTTC | CASSVDRTYEQYF
TRBJ2-7 | TRBV11-2 | 14 | NA | NA | TGTGCCAGCAGCCTACTTGGGACAAATCGGGGGCAGTACTTC | CASSLLGTNRGQYF
TRBJ2-5 | TRBV7-3 | 14 | NA | TRBD2 | TGTGCCAGCAGCAGGCTAGCGGGAGAAGAGACCCAGTACTTC | CASSRLAGEETQYF
TRBJ2-1 | TRBV9 | 16 | NA | NA | TGTGCCAGCAGCCCCTACCTTAGCGGAGGCAACAATGAGCAGTTCTTC | CASSPYLSGGNNEQFF
TRBJ1-1 | TRBV5-1 | 15 | NA | NA | TGCGCCAGCAGCTTGGTTGCGGGAGGGAACACTGAAGCTTTCTTT | CASSLVAGGNTEAFF
TRBJ2-3 | TRBV29-1 | 13 | NA | NA | TGCAGCGTAGGGGACTTTCTGGGAGATACGCAGTATTTT | CSVGDFLGDTQYF
TRBJ2-7 | TRBV7-2 | 14 | few | NA | TGTGCCAGCAGCTTAGGCAGTATTACCTACGAGCAGTACTTC | CASSLGSITYEQYF
TRBJ2-3 | TRBV2 | 14 | once | TRBD1 | TGTGCCAGCAGGAGGGACAGGGGCCCAGATACGCAGTATTTT | CASRRDRGPDTQYF
TRBJ2-5 | TRBV20-1 | 10 | NA | NA | TGCAGTGCTAAGCGCGAGACCCAGTACTTC | CSAKRETQYF
TRBJ1-2 | TRBV5-6 | 14 | NA | TRBD1 | TGTGCCAGCGTACGACAACAGGGGGCGGGTGGCTACACCTTC | CASVRQQGAGGYTF
TRBJ2-2 | TRBV2 | 18 | NA | TRBD2 | TGTGCCAGCAGGAAAGGACTAGCGGGGCAAGGGGACACCGGGGAGCTGTTTTTT | CASRKGLAGQGDTGELFF